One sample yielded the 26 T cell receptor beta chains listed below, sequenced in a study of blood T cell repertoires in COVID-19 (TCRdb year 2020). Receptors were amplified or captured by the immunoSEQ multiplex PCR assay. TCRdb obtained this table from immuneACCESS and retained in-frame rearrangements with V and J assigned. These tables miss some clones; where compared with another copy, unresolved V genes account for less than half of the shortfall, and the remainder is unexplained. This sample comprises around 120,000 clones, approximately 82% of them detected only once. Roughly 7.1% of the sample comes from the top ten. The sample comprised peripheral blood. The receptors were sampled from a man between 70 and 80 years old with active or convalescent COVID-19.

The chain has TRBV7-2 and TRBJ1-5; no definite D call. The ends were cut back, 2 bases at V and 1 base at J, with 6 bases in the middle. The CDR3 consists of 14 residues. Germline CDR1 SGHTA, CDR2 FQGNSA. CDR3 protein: CASSLPLSNQPQHF. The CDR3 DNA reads TGTGCCAGCAGCTTACCCCTGAGCAATCAGCCCCAGCATTTT. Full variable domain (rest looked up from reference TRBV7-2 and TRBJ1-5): GAGVSQSPSNKVTEKGKDVELRCDPISGHTALYWYRQSLGQGLEFLIYFQGNSAPDKSGLPSDRFSAERTGGSVSTLTIQRTQQEDSAVYLCASSLPLSNQPQHFGDGTRLSIL.

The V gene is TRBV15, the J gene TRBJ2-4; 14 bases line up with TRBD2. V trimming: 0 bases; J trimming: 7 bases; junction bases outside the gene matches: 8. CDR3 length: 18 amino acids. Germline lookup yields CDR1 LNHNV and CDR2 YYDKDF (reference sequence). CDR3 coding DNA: TGTGCCACCAGCAGAGATTTGGGGACTAGCGGGAGCGGGAACATTCAGTACTTC. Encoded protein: CATSRDLGTSGSGNIQYF.

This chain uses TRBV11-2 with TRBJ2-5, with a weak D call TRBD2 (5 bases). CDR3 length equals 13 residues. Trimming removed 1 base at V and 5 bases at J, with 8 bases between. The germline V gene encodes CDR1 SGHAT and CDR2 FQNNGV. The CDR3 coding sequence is TGTGCCAGCAGCTTAGGACTAAGGGAGACCCAGTACTTC. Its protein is CASSLGLRETQYF.

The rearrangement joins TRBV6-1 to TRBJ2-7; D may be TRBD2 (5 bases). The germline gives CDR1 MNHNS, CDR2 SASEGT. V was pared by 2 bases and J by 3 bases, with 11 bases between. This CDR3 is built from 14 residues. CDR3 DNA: TGTGCCAGCAGTGAAAGCGGCCCGTTCTACGAGCAGTACTTC. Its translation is CASSESGPFYEQYF.

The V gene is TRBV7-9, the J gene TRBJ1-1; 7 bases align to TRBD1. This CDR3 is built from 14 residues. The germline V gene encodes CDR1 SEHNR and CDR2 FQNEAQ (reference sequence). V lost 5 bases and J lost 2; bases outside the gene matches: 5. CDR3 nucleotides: TGTGCCAGCAGCCTAGGGACAGCCAACACTGAAGCTTTCTTT. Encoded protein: CASSLGTANTEAFF.

This chain's CDR3 is CATSIDRGNEQFF. In nucleotides, the CDR3 is TGTGCCACCAGTATAGATCGGGGCAATGAGCAGTTCTTC. The chain recombines TRBV24-1 with TRBJ2-1; the D gene is possibly TRBD2 (5 bases). Germline V CDR1 and CDR2: KGHDR, SFDVKD. This CDR3 spans 13 amino acids. The V and J ends lost 6 bases and 6 bases respectively, with 11 bases between them.

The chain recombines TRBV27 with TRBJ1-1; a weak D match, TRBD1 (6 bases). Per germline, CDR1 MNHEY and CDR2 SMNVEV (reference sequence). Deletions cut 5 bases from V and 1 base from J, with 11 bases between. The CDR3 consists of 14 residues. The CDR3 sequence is CASSLDSQNTEAFF. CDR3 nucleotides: TGTGCCAGCAGTCTGGACAGCCAGAACACTGAAGCTTTCTTT.

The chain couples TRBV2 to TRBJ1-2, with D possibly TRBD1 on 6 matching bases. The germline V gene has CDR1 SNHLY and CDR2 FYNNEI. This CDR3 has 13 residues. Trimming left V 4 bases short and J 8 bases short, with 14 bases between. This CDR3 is CASSVKQGDGYTF. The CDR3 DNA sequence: TGTGCCAGCAGTGTAAAACAGGGAGACGGCTACACCTTC.

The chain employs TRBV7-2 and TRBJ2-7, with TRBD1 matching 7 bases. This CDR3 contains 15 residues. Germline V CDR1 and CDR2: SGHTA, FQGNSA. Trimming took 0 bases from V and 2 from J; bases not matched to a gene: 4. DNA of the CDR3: TGTGCCAGCAGCTTAGCCTGGGACAGCCCCTACGAGCAGTACTTC. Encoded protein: CASSLAWDSPYEQYF.

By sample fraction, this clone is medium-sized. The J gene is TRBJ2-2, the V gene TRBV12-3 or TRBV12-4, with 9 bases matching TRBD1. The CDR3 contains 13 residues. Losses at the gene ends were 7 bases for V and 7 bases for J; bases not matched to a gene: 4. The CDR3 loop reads CASTDRGYGELFF. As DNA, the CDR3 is TGTGCCAGCACGGACAGGGGTTACGGGGAGCTGTTTTTT.

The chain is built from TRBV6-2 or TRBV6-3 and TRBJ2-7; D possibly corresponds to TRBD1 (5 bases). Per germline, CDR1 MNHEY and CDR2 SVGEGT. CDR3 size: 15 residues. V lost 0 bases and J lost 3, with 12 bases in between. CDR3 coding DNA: TGTGCCAGCAGTTACTCGTCAGGGTCGGGCTACGAGCAGTACTTC. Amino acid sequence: CASSYSSGSGYEQYF.

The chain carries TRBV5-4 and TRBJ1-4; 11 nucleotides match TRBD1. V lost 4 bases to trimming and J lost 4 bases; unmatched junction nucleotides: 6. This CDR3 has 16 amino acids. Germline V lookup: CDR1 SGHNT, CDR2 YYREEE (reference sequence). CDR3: CASSPDRGQRNEKLFF. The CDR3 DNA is TGTGCCAGCAGCCCGGACAGGGGGCAACGTAATGAAAAACTGTTTTTT. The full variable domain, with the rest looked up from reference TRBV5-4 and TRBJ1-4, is ETGVTQSPTHLIKTRGQQVTLRCSSQSGHNTVSWYQQALGQGPQFIFQYYREEENGRGNFPPRFSGLQFPNYSSELNVNALELDDSALYLCASSPDRGQRNEKLFFGSGTQLSVL.

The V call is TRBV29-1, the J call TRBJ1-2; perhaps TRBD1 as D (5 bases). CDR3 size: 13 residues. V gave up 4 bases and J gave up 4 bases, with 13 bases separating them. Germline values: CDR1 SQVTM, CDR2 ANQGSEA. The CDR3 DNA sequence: TGCAGCGTTGTCTTGGCGGGGCGCTATGGCTACACCTTC. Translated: CSVVLAGRYGYTF.

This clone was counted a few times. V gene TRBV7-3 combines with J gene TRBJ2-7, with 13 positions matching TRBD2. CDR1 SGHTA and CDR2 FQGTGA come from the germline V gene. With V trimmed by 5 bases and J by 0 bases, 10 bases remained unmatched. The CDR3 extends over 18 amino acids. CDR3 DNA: TGTGCCAGCAGCCAGACTAGCGGGGGGCCTAAAAGCTCCTACGAGCAGTACTTC. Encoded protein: CASSQTSGGPKSSYEQYF.

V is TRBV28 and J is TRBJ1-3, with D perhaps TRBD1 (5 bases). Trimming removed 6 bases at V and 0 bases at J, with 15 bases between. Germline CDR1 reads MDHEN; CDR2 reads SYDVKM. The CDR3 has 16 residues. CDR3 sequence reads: CASSEPPTDSGNTIYF. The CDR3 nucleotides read TGTGCCAGCAGCGAGCCCCCGACAGACTCTGGAAACACCATATATTTT.

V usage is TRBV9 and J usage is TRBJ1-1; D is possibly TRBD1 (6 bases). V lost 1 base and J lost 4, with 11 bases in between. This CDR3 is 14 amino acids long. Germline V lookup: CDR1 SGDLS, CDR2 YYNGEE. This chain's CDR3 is CASSVTGQSTEAFF. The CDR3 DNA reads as TGTGCCAGCAGCGTAACAGGGCAGAGCACTGAAGCTTTCTTT.

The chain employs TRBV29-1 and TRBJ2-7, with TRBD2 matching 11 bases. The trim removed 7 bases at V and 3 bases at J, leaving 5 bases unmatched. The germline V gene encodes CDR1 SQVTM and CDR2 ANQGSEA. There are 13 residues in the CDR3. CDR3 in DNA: TGCAGCGGGGCTACTAGCGGGAGCTACGAGCAGTACTTC. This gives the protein CSGATSGSYEQYF.

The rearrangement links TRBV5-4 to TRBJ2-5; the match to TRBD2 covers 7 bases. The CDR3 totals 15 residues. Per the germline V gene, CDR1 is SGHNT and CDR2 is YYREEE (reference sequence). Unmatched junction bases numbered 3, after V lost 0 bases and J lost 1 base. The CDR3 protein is CASSLAGGSQETQYF. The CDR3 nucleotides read TGTGCCAGCAGCTTGGCGGGGGGATCCCAAGAGACCCAGTACTTC. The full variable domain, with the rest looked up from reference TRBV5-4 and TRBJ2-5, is ETGVTQSPTHLIKTRGQQVTLRCSSQSGHNTVSWYQQALGQGPQFIFQYYREEENGRGNFPPRFSGLQFPNYSSELNVNALELDDSALYLCASSLAGGSQETQYFGPGTRLLVL.

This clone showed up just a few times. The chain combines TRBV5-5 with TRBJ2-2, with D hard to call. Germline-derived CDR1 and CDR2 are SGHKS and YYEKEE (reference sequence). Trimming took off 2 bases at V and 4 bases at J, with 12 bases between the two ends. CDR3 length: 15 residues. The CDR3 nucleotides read TGTGCCAGCAGCTTCCCTAGTTCGGGCACCGGGGAGCTGTTTTTT. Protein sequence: CASSFPSSGTGELFF. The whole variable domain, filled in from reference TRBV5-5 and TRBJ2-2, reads DAGVTQSPTHLIKTRGQQVTLRCSPISGHKSVSWYQQVLGQGPQFIFQYYEKEERGRGNFPDRFSARQFPNYSSELNVNALLLGDSALYLCASSFPSSGTGELFFGEGSRLTVL.

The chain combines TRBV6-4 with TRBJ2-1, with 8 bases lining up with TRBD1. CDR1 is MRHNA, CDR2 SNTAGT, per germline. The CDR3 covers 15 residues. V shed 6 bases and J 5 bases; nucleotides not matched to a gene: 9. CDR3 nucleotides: TGTGCCAGCAGCAGACAGGGGCTTGGGGACAATGAGCAGTTCTTC. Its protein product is CASSRQGLGDNEQFF.

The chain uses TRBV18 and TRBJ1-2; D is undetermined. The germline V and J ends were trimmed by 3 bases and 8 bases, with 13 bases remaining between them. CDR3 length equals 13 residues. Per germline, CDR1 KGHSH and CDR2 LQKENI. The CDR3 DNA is TGTGCCAGCTCACCGATGGCTTCGGAGGGCTACACCTTC. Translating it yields CASSPMASEGYTF.

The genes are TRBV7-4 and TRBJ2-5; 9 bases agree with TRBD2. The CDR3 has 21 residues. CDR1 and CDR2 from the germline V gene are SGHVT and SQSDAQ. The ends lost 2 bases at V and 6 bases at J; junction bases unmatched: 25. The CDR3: CASSLYLGRWRGGFRGQTQYF. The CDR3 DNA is TGTGCCAGCAGCTTATACTTAGGGAGGTGGCGGGGGGGCTTCCGTGGCCAGACCCAGTACTTC.

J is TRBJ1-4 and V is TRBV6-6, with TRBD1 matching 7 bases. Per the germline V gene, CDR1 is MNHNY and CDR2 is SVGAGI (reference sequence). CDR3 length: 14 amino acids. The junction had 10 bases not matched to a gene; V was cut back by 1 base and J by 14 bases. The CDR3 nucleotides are TGTGCCAGCAGTTACTTGGAGGGGGCGGGTTCGCTGTTTTTT. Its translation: CASSYLEGAGSLFF.

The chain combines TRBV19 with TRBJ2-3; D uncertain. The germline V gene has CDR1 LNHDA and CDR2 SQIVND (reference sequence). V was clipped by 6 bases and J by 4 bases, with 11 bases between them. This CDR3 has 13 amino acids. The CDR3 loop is CASRNVQADTQYF. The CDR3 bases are TGTGCCAGTAGAAACGTGCAGGCAGATACGCAGTATTTT.

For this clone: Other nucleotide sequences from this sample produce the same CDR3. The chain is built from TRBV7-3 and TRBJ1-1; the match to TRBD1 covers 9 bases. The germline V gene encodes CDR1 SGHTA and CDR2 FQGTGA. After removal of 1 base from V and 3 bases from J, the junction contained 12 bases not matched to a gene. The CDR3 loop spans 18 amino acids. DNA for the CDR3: TGTGCCAGCAGCTTAAGGCCACCGGGACAGGGTTTCCACACTGAAGCTTTCTTT. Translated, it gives CASSLRPPGQGFHTEAFF.

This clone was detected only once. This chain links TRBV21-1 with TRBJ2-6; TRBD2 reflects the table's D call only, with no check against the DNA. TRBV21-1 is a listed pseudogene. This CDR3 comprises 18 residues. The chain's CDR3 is CASSKGVLARSGANVLTF. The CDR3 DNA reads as TGTGCCAGCAGCAAAGGGGTTCTAGCCCGGTCTGGGGCCAACGTCCTGACTTTC.